A selection of T cell receptor beta chains follows, all from one sample in a study of cytomegalovirus exposure and HLA in healthy donors. The assay was immunoSEQ multiplex PCR, and TCRdb's table has in-frame clones only and misses some. This sample's table has 53,000 or so clones. Sequencing was done on a sample of PBMCs. The receptors were sampled from a male donor in good health and CMV-seropositive. Both conserved end residues are part of each CDR3. D genes are given only for firm matches.

v_gene: TRBV28
d_gene: NA
len: 12
j_gene: TRBJ1-4
CDR3aa: CASSSGTHNAIF
CDR3nt: TGTGCCAGCAGTTCGGGGACACACAACGCGATTTTT

v_gene: TRBV4-3
d_gene: TRBD2
len: 15
j_gene: TRBJ2-7
CDR3aa: CASSQLAGGSYEQYF
CDR3nt: TGCGCCAGCAGCCAGCTAGCGGGGGGTTCCTACGAGCAGTACTTC

v_gene: TRBV10-3
d_gene: TRBD1
len: 12
j_gene: TRBJ2-5
CDR3aa: CALTGQEETQYF
CDR3nt: TGTGCCTTAACGGGACAGGAAGAGACCCAGTACTTC

v_gene: TRBV7-8
d_gene: TRBD1
len: 16
j_gene: TRBJ2-5
CDR3aa: CASSTRPGQNQETQYF
CDR3nt: TGTGCCAGCAGCACCCGGCCGGGACAGAACCAAGAGACCCAGTACTTC

v_gene: TRBV6-5
d_gene: TRBD1
len: 15
j_gene: TRBJ2-2
CDR3aa: CASSSRTGGPGELFF
CDR3nt: TGTGCCAGCAGTTCCCGAACAGGGGGGCCCGGGGAGCTGTTTTTT

v_gene: TRBV7-7
d_gene: NA
len: 14
j_gene: TRBJ2-2
CDR3aa: CASSQESLAGELFF
CDR3nt: TGTGCCAGCAGTCAAGAGTCCCTCGCCGGGGAGCTGTTTTTT

v_gene: TRBV7-9
d_gene: TRBD1
len: 15
j_gene: TRBJ2-1
CDR3aa: CASSGAGDRGDEQFF
CDR3nt: TGTGCCAGCTCCGGTGCGGGGGACAGGGGGGATGAGCAGTTCTTC

v_gene: TRBV5-6
d_gene: TRBD1
len: 14
j_gene: TRBJ2-5
CDR3aa: CASSLGQGQETQYF
CDR3nt: TGTGCCAGCAGCTTGGGACAGGGGCAAGAGACCCAGTACTTC

v_gene: TRBV21-1
d_gene: NA
len: 15
j_gene: TRBJ1-5
CDR3aa: CASSKRDTSNQPQHF
CDR3nt: TGTGCCAGCAGCAAAAGGGACACAAGCAATCAGCCCCAGCATTTT

v_gene: TRBV28
d_gene: NA
len: 14
j_gene: TRBJ2-1
CDR3aa: CASSWGHGLDEQFF
CDR3nt: TGTGCCAGCAGTTGGGGACACGGGCTGGATGAGCAGTTCTTC

v_gene: TRBV18
d_gene: NA
len: 15
j_gene: TRBJ2-7
CDR3aa: CASSPVREPYYEQYF
CDR3nt: TGTGCCAGCTCACCAGTACGGGAACCATACTACGAGCAGTACTTC

v_gene: TRBV11-3
d_gene: TRBD2
len: 15
j_gene: TRBJ2-5
CDR3aa: CASSLGAGAEETQYF
CDR3nt: TGTGCCAGCAGCTTAGGTGCGGGAGCCGAAGAGACCCAGTACTTC

v_gene: TRBV5-1
d_gene: NA
len: 14
j_gene: TRBJ2-7
CDR3aa: CASSLARSSYEQYF
CDR3nt: TGCGCCAGCAGCTTAGCACGGAGCTCCTACGAGCAGTACTTC

v_gene: TRBV11-1
d_gene: NA
len: 13
j_gene: TRBJ1-1
CDR3aa: CASSLWERTEAFF
CDR3nt: TGTGCCAGCAGCTTGTGGGAGCGCACTGAAGCTTTCTTT

v_gene: TRBV13
d_gene: TRBD2
len: 14
j_gene: TRBJ2-1
CDR3aa: CASSTAGGPYEQFF
CDR3nt: TGTGCCAGCAGCACAGCGGGGGGGCCGTATGAGCAGTTCTTC